These 9 T cell receptor beta chains share one sample of origin, sequenced in a study of T cells in Graves' hyperthyroidism and ophthalmopathy. TCR beta CDR3 regions were amplified from RNA. During a first-round RT-PCR of the TCR CDR3, the HTBI primer set was used. TCRdb fed the multiplex PCR reads into MiXCR, producing one record per CDR3 protein. The sample holds about 380,000 distinct CDR3 sequences, about 18% seen once. What was sequenced was blood. The source is a young man with Graves' ophthalmopathy.

The chain recombines TRBV9 with TRBJ2-1; D is possibly TRBD1 or TRBD2 (5 bases each). Trimming took 2 bases from V and 3 from J, leaving 12 bases between them. The CDR3 has 15 residues. Germline CDR1 SGDLS, CDR2 YYNGEE. In DNA form, the CDR3 reads TGTGCCAGCAGCGTGGGACGGGGCGGCTACAATGAGCAGTTCTTC. Translation gives CASSVGRGGYNEQFF.

This clonotype has more than one count but fewer than ten. The V call is TRBV10-3, the J call TRBJ1-2, with a tentative D call TRBD1 (5 bases). The V gene's germline CDR1 is ENHRY and CDR2 SYGVKD. This CDR3 has 14 residues. V lost 8 bases and J 2 bases, leaving 15 bases between the germline ends. Written as DNA, the CDR3 is TGTGCCATCCACTCGGGACGGCAAAACTATGGCTACACCTTC. Translating it yields CAIHSGRQNYGYTF.

The chain combines TRBV9 with TRBJ1-1, with 8 bases that match TRBD1. There are 17 residues in the CDR3. Germline V lookup: CDR1 SGDLS, CDR2 YYNGEE. V lost 0 bases to trimming and J lost 3 bases; unmatched junction nucleotides: 10. The CDR3 sequence is CASSVDDRGSWDTEAFF. The CDR3 DNA follows: TGTGCCAGCAGCGTAGATGACAGGGGTAGTTGGGACACTGAAGCTTTCTTT. Full variable domain (outside the CDR3, taken from reference TRBV9 and TRBJ1-1): DSGVTQTPKHLITATGQRVTLRCSPRSGDLSVYWYQQSLDQGLQFLIQYYNGEERAKGNILERFSAQQFPDLHSELNLSSLELGDSALYFCASSVDDRGSWDTEAFFGQGTRLTVV.

V usage is TRBV28 and J usage is TRBJ1-2; D is possibly TRBD1 (6 bases). The germline V gene has CDR1 MDHEN and CDR2 SYDVKM. V lost 3 bases and J 0 bases, leaving 11 bases between the germline ends. The CDR3 length is 15 residues. CDR3 nucleotides: TGTGCCAGCAGTTTCGCACAGGGCTCTAACTATGGCTACACCTTC. It is translated as CASSFAQGSNYGYTF.

This clonotype was detected many times. This chain links TRBV19 with TRBJ1-1, with D possibly TRBD1 on 5 matching bases. Germline CDR1 LNHDA, CDR2 SQIVND (reference sequence). The CDR3 runs 18 residues. V was cut by 1 base and J by 4 bases, with 22 bases left in between. The CDR3 sequence is CASSIARASFREGTEAFF. The CDR3 region has the DNA TGTGCCAGTAGTATAGCCCGGGCGAGTTTCAGGGAGGGCACTGAAGCTTTCTTT.

This clonotype was observed at least ten times. The chain has TRBV7-2 and TRBJ2-5, with D unresolved. This CDR3 spans 12 amino acids. V was pared by 5 bases and J by 5 bases, with 9 bases between. Germline assignment: CDR1 SGHTA and CDR2 FQGNSA. This chain's CDR3 is CASSSQRETQYF. CDR3 coding DNA: TGTGCCAGCAGCAGTCAGAGGGAGACCCAGTACTTC.

This clonotype was recorded many times. V gene TRBV5-8 combines with J gene TRBJ1-6; no firm D call. CDR3 length: 12 amino acids. Trimming removed 7 bases from V and 8 bases from J, with 10 bases in between. Per germline, CDR1 SGHTS and CDR2 YDEGEE. The CDR3 nucleotides read TGTGCCAGCGGGGATTGGGATTCACCCCTCCACTTT. Translated: CASGDWDSPLHF.

This clonotype was found a few times. J is TRBJ1-4 and V is TRBV7-6; D might be TRBD1 (6 bases). Germline V lookup: CDR1 SGHVS, CDR2 FNYEAQ. The CDR3 contains 14 residues. V gave up 5 bases and J gave up 9 bases, with 16 bases separating them. The CDR3, as DNA: TGTGCCAGCAGCCGGGGACATCCCGCACAAAAACTGTTTTTT. Translating gives CASSRGHPAQKLFF.

This clonotype was picked up many times. This chain uses TRBV6-1 with TRBJ2-7; TRBD1 might be the D (5 bases). This CDR3 is built from 15 residues. Trimming cost V 5 bases and J 5 bases, with 19 bases left between them. Germline V gene data show CDR1 as MNHNS and CDR2 as SASEGT. The CDR3 DNA follows: TGTGCCAGCAGTCCTTGGGGCAGGGCAGGCGACGAGCAGTACTTC. It is translated as CASSPWGRAGDEQYF.